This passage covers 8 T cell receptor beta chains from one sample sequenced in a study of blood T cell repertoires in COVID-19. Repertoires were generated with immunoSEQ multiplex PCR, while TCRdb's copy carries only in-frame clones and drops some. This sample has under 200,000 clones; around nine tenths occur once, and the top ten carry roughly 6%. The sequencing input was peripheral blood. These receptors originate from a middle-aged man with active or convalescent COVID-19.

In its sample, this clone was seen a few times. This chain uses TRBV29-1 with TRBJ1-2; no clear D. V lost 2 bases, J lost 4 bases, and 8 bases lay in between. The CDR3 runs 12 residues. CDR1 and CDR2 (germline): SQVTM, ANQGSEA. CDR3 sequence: CSVEQTSYGYTF. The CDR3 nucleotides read TGCAGCGTTGAACAGACTTCCTATGGCTACACCTTC.

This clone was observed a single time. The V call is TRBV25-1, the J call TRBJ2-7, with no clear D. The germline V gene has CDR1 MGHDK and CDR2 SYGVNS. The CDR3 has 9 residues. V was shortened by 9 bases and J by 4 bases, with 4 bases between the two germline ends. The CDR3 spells CARSYEQYF. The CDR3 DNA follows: TGTGCCAGATCGTACGAGCAGTACTTC.

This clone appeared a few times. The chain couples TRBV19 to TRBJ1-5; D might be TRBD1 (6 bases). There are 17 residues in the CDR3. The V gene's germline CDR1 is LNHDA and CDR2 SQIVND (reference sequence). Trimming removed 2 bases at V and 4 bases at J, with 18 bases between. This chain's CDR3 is CASSIYQRDRLNQPQHF. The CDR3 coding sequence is TGTGCCAGTAGTATATATCAAAGAGACAGGCTTAATCAGCCCCAGCATTTT.

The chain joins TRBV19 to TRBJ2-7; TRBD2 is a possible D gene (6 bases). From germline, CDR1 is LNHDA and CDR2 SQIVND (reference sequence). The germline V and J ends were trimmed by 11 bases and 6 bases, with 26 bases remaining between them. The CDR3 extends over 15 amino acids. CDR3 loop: CARNWDFRAWGEQYF. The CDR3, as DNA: TGTGCCCGCAACTGGGACTTCCGCGCTTGGGGCGAGCAGTACTTC.

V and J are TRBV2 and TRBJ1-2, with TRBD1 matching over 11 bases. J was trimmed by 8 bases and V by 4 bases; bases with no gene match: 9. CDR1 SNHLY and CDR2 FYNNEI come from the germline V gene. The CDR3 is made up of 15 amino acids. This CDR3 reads CASSGGDRGEWGYTF. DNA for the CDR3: TGTGCCAGCAGTGGCGGGGACAGGGGGGAGTGGGGCTACACCTTC.

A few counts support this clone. CDR3: CASSITGVDQPQHF. The CDR3 coding sequence is TGTGCCAGTAGTATTACAGGGGTTGATCAGCCCCAGCATTTT. The chain employs TRBV19 and TRBJ1-5, with TRBD1 matching 7 bases. Germline CDR1 and CDR2: LNHDA and SQIVND (reference sequence). After removal of 3 bases from V and 5 bases from J, the junction contained 4 bases not matched to a gene. The CDR3 covers 14 residues.

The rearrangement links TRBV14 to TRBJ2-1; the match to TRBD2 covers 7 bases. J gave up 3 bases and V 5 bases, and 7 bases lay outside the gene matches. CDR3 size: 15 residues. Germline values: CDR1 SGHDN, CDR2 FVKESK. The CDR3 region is CASSSIAGDYNEQFF. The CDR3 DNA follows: TGTGCCAGCAGCTCGATAGCGGGTGACTACAATGAGCAGTTCTTC.

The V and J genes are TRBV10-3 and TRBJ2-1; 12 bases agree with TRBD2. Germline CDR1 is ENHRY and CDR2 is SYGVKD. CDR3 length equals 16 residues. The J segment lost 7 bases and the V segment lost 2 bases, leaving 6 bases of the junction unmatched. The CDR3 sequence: CAISEALAGGRNEQFF. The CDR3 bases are TGTGCCATCAGTGAGGCCCTAGCGGGAGGGCGGAATGAGCAGTTCTTC.